One TCR beta chain is described in this entry. Its target is unknown. The data were produced by immunoSEQ multiplex PCR, yet TCRdb's version contains in-frame clones alone and is incomplete. The table has over 85,000 clones, roughly 83% seen once; the top ten hold 11% to 15%. This entry comes from a study of T cell responses to AZD1222 COVID-19 vaccine. J gave up 9 bases and V 4 bases, and 3 bases lay outside the gene matches. The CDR3 runs 13 residues. Germline CDR1 is MNHEY and CDR2 is SVGAGI. Notes on the study in general: Among those given AZD1222, only six were seropositive at baseline.

The genes are TRBV6-5 and TRBJ1-6, with 7 bases that match TRBD1. This receptor was identified in an adult who received the AZD1222 COVID-19 vaccine. This sample comprised peripheral blood, obtained 28 days after the second AZD1222 dose. CDR3 region: CASSWGQPSPLHF. DNA of the CDR3: TGTGCCAGCAGTTGGGGACAGCCTTCACCCCTCCACTTT.